These T cell receptor beta chains were read from a single sample in a study of early T cells in non-severe SARS-CoV-2 infection. TCRdb reanalysed the 5' RACE reads using MiXCR and keeps one entry per CDR3 protein. The data hold about 61,000 distinct CDR3 sequences, with approximately 12% observed a single time. The starting material was whole blood, obtained at baseline. Receptors originate from an adult who was a healthcare worker with PCR-confirmed SARS-CoV-2 infection or an uninfected control (not recorded which). The donor label of this sample is uncertain. CDR3s include the opening cysteine and the closing phenylalanine or tryptophan. Fields, in order: V gene, J gene, clone size, CDR3 length, CDR3 protein. The size field is filled for only some rows; it gives once, few, many or a size class.

>TRBV7-9|TRBJ1-1|few|14
CASSALSPVQKAFF
>TRBV7-3|TRBJ2-3|-|16
CASSAWTGVGTDTQYF
>TRBV10-1|TRBJ1-6|-|12
CASQGGNSPLHF
>TRBV2|TRBJ2-3|many|15
CASKTVMISTDTQYF
>TRBV6-5|TRBJ2-6|many|15
CASSLGWSGANVLTF
>TRBV2|TRBJ2-5|few|17
CASSENGEIGLQETQYF
>TRBV7-8|TRBJ2-2|few|16
CASLGTGGLYTGELFF
>TRBV19|TRBJ2-3|-|17
CASGVVGGPGSVDTQYF
>TRBV29-1|TRBJ2-5|few|13
CSLRGPNQETQYF
>TRBV27|TRBJ2-5|many|15
CASSLTAGQQETQYF
>TRBV7-6|TRBJ2-2|-|16
CASSLERQGSTGELFF
>TRBV5-4|TRBJ2-1|-|17
CASRGGLGAGGYNEQFF
>TRBV12-3/TRBV12-4|TRBJ2-3|-|12
CASSLIAGTQYF
>TRBV27|TRBJ2-3|-|14
CASSLVQPTDTQYF
>TRBV19|TRBJ1-5|many|14
CASSLGQGNQPQHF
>TRBV5-1|TRBJ1-3|few|16
CASSLEWQGTGNTIYF
>TRBV29-1|TRBJ1-1|-|13
CSVGQTLNTEAFF
>TRBV7-2|TRBJ2-1|few|16
CASSSRQYGAYNEQFF
>TRBV27|TRBJ1-1|few|17
CASSLIAMGQDNTEAFF
>TRBV20-1|TRBJ2-3|-|16
CSARDVRLAGADTQYF
>TRBV6-6|TRBJ2-1|many|17
CASTRGRVTHSYNEQFF
>TRBV11-2|TRBJ2-1|many|15
CASSSDRLTYNEQFF
>TRBV29-1|TRBJ1-1|few|13
CSVVGLRNTEAFF
>TRBV28|TRBJ2-3|-|15
CASSPVGLSTDTQYF
>TRBV9|TRBJ2-2|-|14
CASSVAEGFGELFF
>TRBV7-2|TRBJ2-5|-|14
CASSRPPLGETQYF
>TRBV15|TRBJ2-2|few|14
CATSSQGHTGELFF
>TRBV29-1|TRBJ1-3|many|14
CSVDLGVAGNTIYF
>TRBV7-8|TRBJ2-1|-|17
CASSLVTGTGTIFEQFF
>TRBV12-3/TRBV12-4|TRBJ2-3|few|14
CASSLGDPTDTQYF
>TRBV18|TRBJ1-1|-|13
CASSPKSPDRGFF
>TRBV28|TRBJ2-1|few|15
CASSFYRGGDNEQFF
>TRBV6-4|TRBJ2-3|-|13
CASSPTVTDTQYF
>TRBV5-1|TRBJ2-6|many|19
CASSMATGGASPGANVLTF
>TRBV6-4|TRBJ2-1|-|15
CASSAEAGGLNEQFF
>TRBV6-4|TRBJ2-3|few|16
CASSERLAGTRGSQYF
>TRBV24-1|TRBJ2-3|-|15
CATTPGQGKTDTQYF
>TRBV6-5|TRBJ1-5|-|15
CASSPDGISNQPQHF
>TRBV4-2|TRBJ2-3|many|15
CASSQDPTRTDTQYF
>TRBV19|TRBJ2-1|few|16
CASSKGRGRGYNEQFF
>TRBV6-6|TRBJ2-2|-|16
CASSYGLAGETGELFF
>TRBV20-1|TRBJ1-2|many|14
CSGRTGTGPYGYTF
>TRBV2|TRBJ2-3|-|16
CASSEAAGGSTDTQYF
>TRBV6-6|TRBJ2-1|-|14
CASSSQGAYNEQFF
>TRBV10-2|TRBJ1-2|-|14
CASRLDREDYGYTF
>TRBV2|TRBJ2-4|-|15
CASSVAVGTKNIQYF
>TRBV7-8|TRBJ2-5|-|16
CASSLIPAEVQETQYF
>TRBV15|TRBJ1-1|-|17
CATSRDPARAVNTEAFF
>TRBV20-1|TRBJ1-2|-|12
CSARVRGGGYTF
>TRBV12-3/TRBV12-4|TRBJ2-2|-|16
CASSSGAGGATGELFF
>TRBV7-9|TRBJ1-6|many|14
CASRPDGGNSPLHF
>TRBV6-1|TRBJ1-2|many|15
CASRDWGESNYGYTF
>TRBV6-4|TRBJ2-2|many|16
CASRQLAGDNTGELFF
>TRBV12-5|TRBJ1-6|-|15
CASAVDGYYNSPLHF
>TRBV5-1|TRBJ1-2|few|15
CASSLVGSSPYGYTF
>TRBV5-5|TRBJ1-3|-|14
CASSLLQDGNTIYF
>TRBV11-1|TRBJ2-1|-|17
CDSSPRFSQGPYNEQFF
>TRBV5-5|TRBJ1-1|many|13
CASTRTLNTEAFF
>TRBV9|TRBJ1-3|few|14
CASSPETVGNTIYF
>TRBV7-8|TRBJ2-3|many|17
CASSYITGLPGADTQYF